The T cell receptor beta chain described here comes from a study of identical twins. Study results and limitations: Models underestimated out-of-frame TCR alpha sharing in monozygotic twins. Analyses based on zero insertions could be partly confounded by invariant MAIT and iNKT cells.

A remark on this clonotype: Its antigen is as yet unknown.

TCRdb fed the 5' RACE reads into MiXCR, producing one record per CDR3 protein. The repertoire holds 500,000 or so distinct CDR3 sequences, 20% to 25% seen once, with 0.75% to 0.95% in the top ten. This CDR3 has 15 residues. Trimming at V came to 4 bases and at J to 5 bases, leaving 8 bases not matched to a gene. Germline values: CDR1 DFQATT, CDR2 SNEGSKA (reference sequence). This sample was shared with a second study, whose subject was T cells expressing NK-cell markers. In that study: Sequencing covered eight donors, seven HCMV-seropositive and one seronegative. Specificity for HCMV among expanded NKG2C+ T cell clones was not established.

Sequences were obtained from CD4+ T cells sorted from blood. The chain employs TRBV20-1 and TRBJ2-7, with 13 bases aligning to TRBD2. The receptor was derived from a woman younger than 35 in good health. CDR3 residues: CSAIGLAGVSNEQYF. The CDR3 nucleotides are TGCAGTGCTATAGGACTAGCGGGAGTCTCAAACGAGCAGTACTTC.